These 11 T cell receptor beta chains originate from one sample sequenced in a study of shared clonotypes between healthy human individuals. Libraries were prepared by immunoSEQ multiplex PCR; TCRdb keeps only in-frame clonotypes and omits some of them. The sample shows fewer than 850,000 clones, 90% to 98% of them seen only once. CD45RO-negative CD8 cells positively selected for CCR7 made up the naive population, which excluded terminally differentiated effector memory CD45RA+ cells. Material: naive CD8+ T cells sorted from blood. The receptors come from a man aged 30 to 45 in good health.

V and J are TRBV28 and TRBJ2-7, with 9 bases aligning to TRBD2. Per germline, CDR1 MDHEN and CDR2 SYDVKM. The CDR3 is made up of 14 amino acids. Losses at the gene ends were 8 bases for V and 1 base for J; bases not matched to a gene: 6. The CDR3, as DNA: TGTGCCAGCTGTAGTAGCGGGAGATCCTACGAGCAGTACTTC. Translating gives CASCSSGRSYEQYF.

The chain recombines TRBV6-6 with TRBJ2-5; D remains ambiguous. Germline V lookup: CDR1 MNHNY, CDR2 SVGAGI (reference sequence). The CDR3 has 12 amino acids. V was pared by 5 bases and J by 5 bases, with 9 bases between. This CDR3 reads CASSLGPETQYF. DNA of the CDR3: TGTGCCAGCAGTCTCGGTCCGGAGACCCAGTACTTC.

DNA of the CDR3: TGTGCCAGCAGCTTAGTATCCGACAATGAGCAGTTCTTC. It specifies CASSLVSDNEQFF. The chain links TRBV13 to TRBJ2-1; D call uncertain. This CDR3 contains 13 residues. Germline values: CDR1 PRHDT, CDR2 FYEKMQ (reference sequence). Trimming left V 1 base short and J 5 bases short, with 6 bases between.

This clone was detected ten times or more. The chain employs TRBV5-1 and TRBJ2-7, with TRBD1 identical over 8 bases. This CDR3 is built from 14 residues. Trimming removed 4 bases from V and 5 bases from J; junction bases left unmatched: 8. CDR1 and CDR2 (germline): SGHRS, YFSETQ. CDR3 sequence (DNA): TGCGCCAGCAGCCTATGGACAGGGAAAGACGAGCAGTACTTC. Its translation is CASSLWTGKDEQYF.

The rearrangement links TRBV30 to TRBJ2-1; D might be TRBD2 (5 bases). CDR3 length: 12 residues. Trimming shortened V by 2 bases and J by 6 bases, and 8 bases separated the two germline ends. Germline values: CDR1 GTSNPN, CDR2 SVGIG (reference sequence). The CDR3 DNA reads TGTGCCTGGAGTTTCGGAGGCAATGAGCAGTTCTTC. Its translation: CAWSFGGNEQFF.

Details on this clone: This sample also contains other DNA sequences that code for the same CDR3. The CDR3 loop is CASTSGDEQYF. The CDR3 bases are TGTGCCAGCACCTCCGGTGACGAGCAGTACTTC. This rearrangement joins TRBV27 to TRBJ2-7; no clear D. CDR3 length: 11 residues. Looked up from germline, CDR1 is MNHEY and CDR2 is SMNVEV (reference sequence). V lost 7 bases and J lost 5, with 9 bases in between.

The chain combines TRBV4-1 with TRBJ2-1; TRBD2 matches 7 bases. The V and J ends lost 4 bases and 7 bases, in that order; junction bases with no gene match: 10. Germline lookup yields CDR1 MGHRA and CDR2 YSYEKL. The CDR3 has 15 residues. The CDR3 reads CASSPGERGWNEQFF. In nucleotides, the CDR3 is TGCGCCAGCAGCCCGGGGGAGCGGGGCTGGAATGAGCAGTTCTTC.

V gene TRBV27 combines with J gene TRBJ2-7; 7 bases match TRBD2. Germline values: CDR1 MNHEY, CDR2 SMNVEV (reference sequence). The ends lost 8 bases at V and 3 bases at J; junction bases unmatched: 13. The CDR3 extends over 15 amino acids. The CDR3 loop reads CASLSYLAGRYEQYF. The CDR3 DNA reads TGTGCCAGCTTGTCCTACTTAGCGGGCCGCTACGAGCAGTACTTC.

The J gene is TRBJ2-1, the V gene TRBV7-8; D is possibly TRBD1 (5 bases). This CDR3 has 17 residues. Between the trimmed V and J ends, which lost 1 base and 0 bases, there was a span of 13 bases. The germline gives CDR1 SGHVS, CDR2 FQNEAQ. The chain's CDR3 is CASSLGVWGSSYNEQFF. The CDR3 DNA follows: TGTGCCAGCAGCTTAGGAGTGTGGGGCAGCTCCTACAATGAGCAGTTCTTC.

CDR3 in DNA: TGTGCTAGTGGTTTGGGGGACCACAGTGGCTACACCTTC. Translating it yields CASGLGDHSGYTF. The J gene is TRBJ1-2, the V gene TRBV12-5; D might be TRBD1 (5 bases). The length of the CDR3 is 13 residues. CDR1 LGHNT and CDR2 FRNRAP come from the germline V gene. V was cut by 1 base and J by 7 bases, with 10 bases left in between.

V is TRBV29-1 and J is TRBJ2-3; 8 nucleotides align to TRBD2. Trimming at V came to 2 bases and at J to 7 bases, leaving 8 bases not matched to a gene. CDR1 is SQVTM, CDR2 ANQGSEA, per germline. The CDR3 is 14 amino acids. CDR3 DNA sequence: TGCAGCGTTGAACAAGCGGGAGTAGCGAATACGCAGTATTTT. Translated, it gives CSVEQAGVANTQYF.